These 21 T cell receptor beta chains came from one sample sequenced in a study of cytomegalovirus exposure and HLA in healthy donors. PCR involved 60 Vbeta and 13 Jbeta primers. Assay: immunoSEQ multiplex PCR; the TCRdb copy retains only in-frame clones and omits some. The table lists 160,000 or so clones, around three quarters of them singletons. The sequencing input was PBMCs. All receptors derive from a man aged 35-49 years in good health and CMV-seronegative.

CDR3: CASSPAGAGYNTGELFF. The DNA for the CDR3 is TGTGCCAGCAGTCCCGCCGGCGCGGGATATAACACCGGGGAGCTGTTTTTT. V and J are TRBV28 and TRBJ2-2; D might be TRBD2 (6 bases). The length of the CDR3 is 17 residues. Germline V gene lookup returns CDR1 MDHEN and CDR2 SYDVKM. The V and J ends lost 5 bases and 2 bases respectively, with 18 bases between them.

V gene TRBV6-1 combines with J gene TRBJ2-1; tentatively, D is TRBD2 (6 bases). V was clipped by 11 bases and J by 14 bases, with 25 bases between them. Per germline, CDR1 MNHNS and CDR2 SASEGT. CDR3 length: 13 residues. The CDR3 loop is CALEGIKGRWKFF. CDR3 bases: TGTGCCCTCGAGGGGATAAAGGGGAGGTGGAAGTTCTTC.

The J gene is TRBJ2-1, the V gene TRBV10-3; TRBD1 matches at 9 bases. The CDR3 contains 15 residues. V lost 8 bases and J lost 4; bases outside the gene matches: 9. The germline V gene encodes CDR1 ENHRY and CDR2 SYGVKD. The CDR3 DNA reads TGTGCCATCGGTCCTACAGGGGGCTCGTACAATGAGCAGTTCTTC. Residues: CAIGPTGGSYNEQFF.

This clone came up a few times. The chain employs TRBV7-6 and TRBJ1-1; no reliable D call. The CDR3 runs to 15 residues. CDR1 is SGHVS and CDR2 is FNYEAQ in the germline V gene. V shed 0 bases and J shed 1 base, with 9 bases lying between them. CDR3 amino acids: CASSLAEGGNTEAFF. The CDR3, as DNA: TGTGCCAGCAGCTTAGCTGAGGGAGGGAACACTGAAGCTTTCTTT.

This clone was seen only once. The V and J genes are TRBV6-1 and TRBJ2-7; D unclear. This CDR3 comprises 14 residues. Trimming shortened V by 0 bases and J by 1 base, and 7 bases separated the two germline ends. CDR1 is MNHNS and CDR2 is SASEGT in the germline V gene. CDR3 nucleotide sequence: TGTGCCAGCAGTGAAGCGGCAGGTTCCTACGAGCAGTACTTC. Translated, it gives CASSEAAGSYEQYF.

This chain connects TRBV5-5 to TRBJ1-2, with no clear D. Germline lookup yields CDR1 SGHKS and CDR2 YYEKEE (reference sequence). The CDR3 is 14 amino acids. V was shortened by 0 bases and J by 4 bases, with 10 bases between the two germline ends. This CDR3 reads CASSLASGTYGYTF. The DNA of the CDR3 is TGTGCCAGCAGCTTGGCCTCTGGCACCTATGGCTACACCTTC.

This chain links TRBV6-5 with TRBJ2-1; D remains unclear. The germline V and J ends were trimmed by 2 bases and 4 bases, with 9 bases remaining between them. Germline CDR1 MNHEY, CDR2 SVGAGI. The CDR3 is 14 residues long. The CDR3 sequence: CASSYTAEYNEQFF. For the CDR3, the DNA is TGTGCCAGCAGTTACACCGCGGAGTACAATGAGCAGTTCTTC.

The V gene is TRBV28, the J gene TRBJ2-3; D may be TRBD2 (5 bases). CDR3 size: 15 residues. The germline CDR1 and CDR2 sequences are MDHEN and SYDVKM. V was cut by 5 bases and J by 1 base, with 13 bases left in between. The CDR3: CASSKGMRGTDTQYF. CDR3 DNA sequence: TGTGCCAGCAGTAAAGGGATGAGGGGCACAGATACGCAGTATTTT.

The chain carries TRBV6-1 and TRBJ1-5; D ambiguous. The CDR3 loop spans 13 amino acids. V was cut by 6 bases and J by 5 bases, with 11 bases left in between. CDR1 and CDR2 (germline): MNHNS, SASEGT. The DNA of the CDR3 is TGTGCCAGCAGGGTGGAGAATGATCAGCCCCAGCATTTT. It is translated as CASRVENDQPQHF.

The J gene is TRBJ2-2, the V gene TRBV19; D is possibly TRBD1 (6 bases). The CDR3 consists of 14 residues. The germline CDR1 and CDR2 sequences are LNHDA and SQIVND (reference sequence). Trimming stripped 7 bases from V and 6 bases from J, with 15 bases between. CDR3 residues: CASTGGFRAGELFF. In nucleotides, the CDR3 is TGTGCCAGTACTGGGGGCTTCAGGGCCGGGGAGCTGTTTTTT.

This clone has a handful of counts. This chain uses TRBV11-2 with TRBJ1-3, with 7 bases matching TRBD1. Trimming took 5 bases from V and 0 from J; bases not matched to a gene: 7. The CDR3 totals 16 residues. The germline V gene has CDR1 SGHAT and CDR2 FQNNGV. The CDR3 reads CASSAAEGASGNTIYF. Written as DNA, the CDR3 is TGTGCCAGCAGCGCCGCGGAGGGGGCCTCTGGAAACACCATATATTTT. Full variable domain (missing parts from reference TRBV11-2 and TRBJ1-3): EAGVAQSPRYKIIEKRQSVAFWCNPISGHATLYWYQQILGQGPKLLIQFQNNGVVDDSQLPKDRFSAERLKGVDSTLKIQPAKLEDSAVYLCASSAAEGASGNTIYFGEGSWLTVV.

V gene TRBV9 combines with J gene TRBJ1-3; TRBD1 aligns across 7 bases. V trimming: 3 bases; J trimming: 2 bases; junction bases outside the gene matches: 17. The germline CDR1 and CDR2 sequences are SGDLS and YYNGEE. The CDR3 has 19 residues. CDR3 bases: TGTGCCAGCAGCGCCTCATGGACAGGATGGTTGACTCCTGGAAACACCATATATTTT. It translates to CASSASWTGWLTPGNTIYF.

The CDR3 bases are TGTGCCATCAGTGAGAATTGGGGCAGGGGGGCCTCTGGGGCCAACGTCCTGACTTTC. Its translation is CAISENWGRGASGANVLTF. J is TRBJ2-6 and V is TRBV10-3, with D perhaps TRBD1 (7 bases). This CDR3 spans 19 amino acids. The V gene's germline CDR1 is ENHRY and CDR2 SYGVKD. Trimming cost V 2 bases and J 0 bases, with 17 bases left between them.

This clone appeared once. The chain carries TRBV15 and TRBJ1-2; D not resolved. Germline V CDR1 and CDR2: LNHNV, YYDKDF (reference sequence). CDR3 length: 12 residues. The V end was cut by 5 bases, the J end by 2 bases, with 6 bases between. CDR3: CATSPGNYGYTF. The CDR3 DNA sequence: TGTGCCACCAGCCCAGGCAACTATGGCTACACCTTC. Filled out from reference TRBV15 and TRBJ1-2, the complete variable domain reads DAMVIQNPRYQVTQFGKPVTLSCSQTLNHNVMYWYQQKSSQAPKLLFHYYDKDFNNEADTPDNFQSRRPNTSFCFLDIRSPGLGDTAMYLCATSPGNYGYTFGSGTRLTVV.

The chain has TRBV6-1 and TRBJ1-1; D gene uncertain. This CDR3 is 10 amino acids long. V gave up 9 bases and J gave up 4 bases, with 6 bases separating them. Germline CDR1 is MNHNS and CDR2 is SASEGT. This CDR3 reads CARQSTEAFF. Written as DNA, the CDR3 is TGTGCCAGACAGAGCACTGAAGCTTTCTTT.

The count of this clone is one. The chain has TRBV9 and TRBJ1-1; maybe TRBD1 (5 bases). Trimming took 4 bases from V and 1 from J, leaving 11 bases between them. Germline V lookup: CDR1 SGDLS, CDR2 YYNGEE. The CDR3 sequence is 14 residues long. In nucleotides, the CDR3 is TGTGCCAGCAGCACAGGACGGAAGAACACTGAAGCTTTCTTT. This encodes CASSTGRKNTEAFF. Variable domain in full (rest from reference TRBV9 and TRBJ1-1): DSGVTQTPKHLITATGQRVTLRCSPRSGDLSVYWYQQSLDQGLQFLIQYYNGEERAKGNILERFSAQQFPDLHSELNLSSLELGDSALYFCASSTGRKNTEAFFGQGTRLTVV.

The V and J genes are TRBV7-2 and TRBJ1-1, with 7 nucleotides matching TRBD1. This CDR3 has 11 amino acids. Germline CDR1 is SGHTA and CDR2 is FQGNSA. V was pared by 7 bases and J by 10 bases, with 6 bases of the junction left unmatched. The CDR3 nucleotides read TGTGCCAGCACCCTGACAGGGAGAGCTTTCTTT. It encodes CASTLTGRAFF.

The J gene is TRBJ2-1, the V gene TRBV5-1; 7 nucleotides match TRBD1. The CDR3 totals 17 residues. V was clipped by 4 bases and J by 4 bases; unmatched bases: 14. Germline values: CDR1 SGHRS, CDR2 YFSETQ. The CDR3 here is CASSIETGLTLYNEQFF. The CDR3 DNA reads as TGCGCCAGCAGCATTGAGACAGGGCTCACACTGTACAATGAGCAGTTCTTC. Drawing the rest from reference TRBV5-1 and TRBJ2-1, the complete variable domain is KAGVTQTPRYLIKTRGQQVTLSCSPISGHRSVSWYQQTPGQGLQFLFEYFSETQRNKGNFPGRFSGRQFSNSRSEMNVSTLELGDSALYLCASSIETGLTLYNEQFFGPGTRLTVL.

The chain has TRBV7-9 and TRBJ2-3; TRBD2 matches 16 bases. The CDR3 runs to 16 residues. The germline gives CDR1 SEHNR, CDR2 FQNEAQ (reference sequence). The V segment lost 5 bases and the J segment 13 bases; nucleotides outside the gene matches: 12. The CDR3 DNA sequence: TGTGCCAGCAGCCCCCCATCGGGACTAGCGGGAGGGTCAAAGTATTTT. It yields the protein CASSPPSGLAGGSKYF.

V gene TRBV5-6 combines with J gene TRBJ2-7; D not resolved. CDR1 is SGHDT and CDR2 is YYEEEE in the germline V gene. CDR3 length: 15 residues. Trimming left V 5 bases short and J 0 bases short, with 15 bases between. The CDR3 bases are TGTGCCAGCAGTTCTCTCGGCGGCAGCTCCTACGAGCAGTACTTC. Protein product: CASSSLGGSSYEQYF.

The chain uses TRBV5-8 and TRBJ1-5; D possibly corresponds to TRBD1 (5 bases). From germline, CDR1 is SGHTS and CDR2 YDEGEE. Trimming shortened V by 5 bases and J by 1 base, and 13 bases separated the two germline ends. This CDR3 comprises 15 residues. DNA for the CDR3: TGTGCCAGCAGAGGTCAAAGACAGAGCAATCAGCCCCAGCATTTT. It codes for CASRGQRQSNQPQHF.